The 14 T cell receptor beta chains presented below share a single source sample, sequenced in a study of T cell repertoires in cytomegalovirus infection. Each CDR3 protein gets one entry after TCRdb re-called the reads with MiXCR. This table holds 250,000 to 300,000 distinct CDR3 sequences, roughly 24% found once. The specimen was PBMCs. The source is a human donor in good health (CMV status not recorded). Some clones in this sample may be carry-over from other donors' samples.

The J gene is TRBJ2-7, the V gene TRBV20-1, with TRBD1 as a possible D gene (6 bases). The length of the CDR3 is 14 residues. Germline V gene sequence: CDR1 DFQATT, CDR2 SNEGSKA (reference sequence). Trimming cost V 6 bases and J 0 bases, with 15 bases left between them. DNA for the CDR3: TGCAGTGCCCTCTCGGCAGGGGACTCCTACGAGCAGTACTTC. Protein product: CSALSAGDSYEQYF.

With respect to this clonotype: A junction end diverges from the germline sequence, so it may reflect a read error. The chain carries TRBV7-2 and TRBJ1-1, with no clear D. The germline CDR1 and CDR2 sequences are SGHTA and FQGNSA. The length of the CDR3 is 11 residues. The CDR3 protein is CANSPFTEAFF. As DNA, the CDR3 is TGTGCCAACAGCCCCTTTACTGAAGCTTTCTTT.

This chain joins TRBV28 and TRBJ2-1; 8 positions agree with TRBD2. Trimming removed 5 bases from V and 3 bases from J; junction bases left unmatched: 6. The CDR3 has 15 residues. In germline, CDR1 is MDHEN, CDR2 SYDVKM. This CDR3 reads CASSDGRAVYNEQFF. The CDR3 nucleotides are TGTGCCAGCAGTGACGGGAGGGCCGTCTACAATGAGCAGTTCTTC.

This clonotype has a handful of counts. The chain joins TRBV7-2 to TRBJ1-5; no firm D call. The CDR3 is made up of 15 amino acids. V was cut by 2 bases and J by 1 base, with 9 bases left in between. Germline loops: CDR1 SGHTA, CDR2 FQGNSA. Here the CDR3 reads CASSLSWGSNQPQHF. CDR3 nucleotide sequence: TGTGCCAGCAGCTTATCTTGGGGAAGCAATCAGCCCCAGCATTTT.

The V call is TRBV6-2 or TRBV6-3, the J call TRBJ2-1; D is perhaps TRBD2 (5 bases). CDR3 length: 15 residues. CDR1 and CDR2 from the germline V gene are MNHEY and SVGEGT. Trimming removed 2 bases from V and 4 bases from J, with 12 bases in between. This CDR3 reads CASSYRLISYNEQFF. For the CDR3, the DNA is TGTGCCAGCAGTTACCGACTAATATCGTACAATGAGCAGTTCTTC.

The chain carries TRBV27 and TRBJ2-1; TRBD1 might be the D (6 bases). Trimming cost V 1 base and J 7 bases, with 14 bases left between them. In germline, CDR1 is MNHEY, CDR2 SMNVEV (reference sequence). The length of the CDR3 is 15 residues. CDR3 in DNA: TGTGCCAGCAGTTTATATTCAGGGGCGCGGAATGAGCAGTTCTTC. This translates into CASSLYSGARNEQFF.

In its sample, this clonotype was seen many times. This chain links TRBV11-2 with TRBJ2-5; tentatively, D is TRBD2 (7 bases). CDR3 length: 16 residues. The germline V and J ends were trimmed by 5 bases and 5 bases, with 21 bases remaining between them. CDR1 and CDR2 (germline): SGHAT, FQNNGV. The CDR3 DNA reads TGTGCCAGCAGCCCAATTACAGGGTTGCGGGGGGAGACCCAGTACTTC. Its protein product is CASSPITGLRGETQYF.

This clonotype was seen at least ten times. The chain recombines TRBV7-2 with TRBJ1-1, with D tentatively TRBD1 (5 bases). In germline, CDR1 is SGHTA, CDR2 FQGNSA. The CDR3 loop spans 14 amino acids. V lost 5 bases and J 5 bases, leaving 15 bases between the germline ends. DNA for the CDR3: TGTGCCAGCAGCACCGGAGGGACGTGGACTGAAGCTTTCTTT. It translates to CASSTGGTWTEAFF.

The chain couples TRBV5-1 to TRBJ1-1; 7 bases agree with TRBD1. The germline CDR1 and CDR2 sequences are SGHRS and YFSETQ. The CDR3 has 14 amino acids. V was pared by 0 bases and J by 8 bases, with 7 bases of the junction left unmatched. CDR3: CASSLVAGTEEAFF. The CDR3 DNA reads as TGCGCCAGCAGCTTGGTAGCCGGGACAGAGGAAGCTTTCTTT. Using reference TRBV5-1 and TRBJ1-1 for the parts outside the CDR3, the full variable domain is KAGVTQTPRYLIKTRGQQVTLSCSPISGHRSVSWYQQTPGQGLQFLFEYFSETQRNKGNFPGRFSGRQFSNSRSEMNVSTLELGDSALYLCASSLVAGTEEAFFGQGTRLTVV.

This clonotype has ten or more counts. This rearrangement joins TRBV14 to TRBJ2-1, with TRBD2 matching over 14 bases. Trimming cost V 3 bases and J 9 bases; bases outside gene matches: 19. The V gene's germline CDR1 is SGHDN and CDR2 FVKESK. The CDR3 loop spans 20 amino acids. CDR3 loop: CASSQLSLLTGTSGRVEQFF. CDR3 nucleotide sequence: TGTGCCAGCAGCCAGCTAAGTCTCTTGACCGGGACTAGCGGGAGAGTTGAGCAGTTCTTC.

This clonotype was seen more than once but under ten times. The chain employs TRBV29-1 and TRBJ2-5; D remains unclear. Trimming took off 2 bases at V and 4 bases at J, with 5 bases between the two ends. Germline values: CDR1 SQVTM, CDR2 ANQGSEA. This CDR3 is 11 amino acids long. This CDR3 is CSVEKGETQYF. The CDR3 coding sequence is TGCAGCGTTGAAAAGGGAGAGACCCAGTACTTC. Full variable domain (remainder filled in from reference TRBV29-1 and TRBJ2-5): SAVISQKPSRDICQRGTSLTIQCQVDSQVTMMFWYRQQPGQSLTLIATANQGSEATYESGFVIDKFPISRPNLTFSTLTVSNMSPEDSSIYLCSVEKGETQYFGPGTRLLVL.

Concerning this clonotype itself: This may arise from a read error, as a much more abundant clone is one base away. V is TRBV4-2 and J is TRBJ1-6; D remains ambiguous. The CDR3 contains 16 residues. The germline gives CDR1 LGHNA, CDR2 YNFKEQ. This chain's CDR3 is CDSSQDRTEDNSPLHF. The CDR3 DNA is TGTGACAGCAGCCAAGATAGAACAGAAGATAATTCACCCCTCCACTTT.

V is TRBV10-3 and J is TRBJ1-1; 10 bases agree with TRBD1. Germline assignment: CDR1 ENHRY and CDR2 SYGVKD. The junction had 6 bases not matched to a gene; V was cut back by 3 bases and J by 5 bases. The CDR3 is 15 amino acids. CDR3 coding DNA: TGTGCCATCAGTGATTCCGGGACAGGGGCGACTGAAGCTTTCTTT. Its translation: CAISDSGTGATEAFF.

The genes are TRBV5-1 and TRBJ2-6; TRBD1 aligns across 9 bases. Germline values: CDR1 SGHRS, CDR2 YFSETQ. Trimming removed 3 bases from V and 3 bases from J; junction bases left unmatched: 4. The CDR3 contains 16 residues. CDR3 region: CASSSLTGGGANVLTF. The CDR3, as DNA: TGCGCCAGCAGCTCGCTGACAGGGGGTGGGGCCAACGTCCTGACTTTC.